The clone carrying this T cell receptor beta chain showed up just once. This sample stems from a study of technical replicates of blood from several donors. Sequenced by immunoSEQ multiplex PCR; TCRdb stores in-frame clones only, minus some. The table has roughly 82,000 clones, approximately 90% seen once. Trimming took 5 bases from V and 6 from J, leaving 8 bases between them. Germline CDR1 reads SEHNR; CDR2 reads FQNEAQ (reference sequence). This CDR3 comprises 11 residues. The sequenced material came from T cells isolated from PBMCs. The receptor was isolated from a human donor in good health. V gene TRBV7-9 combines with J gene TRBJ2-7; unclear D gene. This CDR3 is CASSQSPEQYF. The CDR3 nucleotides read TGTGCCAGCAGCCAGTCCCCCGAGCAGTACTTC.